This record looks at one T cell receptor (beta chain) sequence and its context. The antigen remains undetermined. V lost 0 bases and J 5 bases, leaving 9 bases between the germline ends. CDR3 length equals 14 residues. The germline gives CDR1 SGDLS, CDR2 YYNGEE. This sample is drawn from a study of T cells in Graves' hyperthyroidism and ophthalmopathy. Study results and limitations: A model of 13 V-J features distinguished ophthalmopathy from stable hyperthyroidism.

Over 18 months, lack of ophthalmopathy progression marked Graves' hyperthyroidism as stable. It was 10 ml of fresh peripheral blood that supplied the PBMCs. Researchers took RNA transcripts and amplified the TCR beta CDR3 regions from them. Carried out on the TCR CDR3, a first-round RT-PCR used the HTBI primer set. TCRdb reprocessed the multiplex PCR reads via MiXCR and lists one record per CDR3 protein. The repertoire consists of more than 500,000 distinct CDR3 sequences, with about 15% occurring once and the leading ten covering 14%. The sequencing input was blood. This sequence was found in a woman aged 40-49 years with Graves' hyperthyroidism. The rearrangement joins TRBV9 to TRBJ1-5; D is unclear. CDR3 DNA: TGTGCCAGCAGCGTAGCTGGTGGGGATCAGCCCCAGCATTTT. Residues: CASSVAGGDQPQHF.